The 3 T cell receptor beta chains presented below share a single source sample, sequenced in a study of blood T cell repertoires in COVID-19. Assay used: immunoSEQ multiplex PCR; TCRdb lists only in-frame clones, some missing. The table lists approximately 200,000 clones, about 88% of them singletons, with roughly 2.9% in the top ten. The sequenced sample was peripheral blood. Every receptor here comes from a woman between 25 and 40 years old with active or convalescent COVID-19.

The chain employs TRBV28 and TRBJ1-5; TRBD1 matches at 7 bases. The junction had 2 bases not matched to a gene; V was cut back by 2 bases and J by 1 base. There are 15 residues in the CDR3. Germline V CDR1 and CDR2: MDHEN, SYDVKM. DNA of the CDR3: TGTGCCAGCAGTTTAAGGGACAGCAGCAATCAGCCCCAGCATTTT. It encodes CASSLRDSSNQPQHF. The complete variable domain, with remaining parts taken from reference TRBV28 and TRBJ1-5, reads DVKVTQSSRYLVKRTGEKVFLECVQDMDHENMFWYRQDPGLGLRLIYFSYDVKMKEKGDIPEGYSVSREKKERFSLILESASTNQTSMYLCASSLRDSSNQPQHFGDGTRLSIL.

The chain employs TRBV5-1 and TRBJ2-5; tentatively, D is TRBD1 (6 bases). There are 13 residues in the CDR3. Per germline, CDR1 SGHRS and CDR2 YFSETQ. Trimming stripped 3 bases from V and 3 bases from J, with 9 bases between. CDR3 sequence: CASSSQGEETQYF. The CDR3 DNA reads as TGCGCCAGCAGCTCACAGGGAGAAGAGACCCAGTACTTC.

This clone was counted only a few times. The chain has TRBV2 and TRBJ1-5; D is ambiguous. CDR3 length: 17 residues. Germline CDR1 is SNHLY and CDR2 is FYNNEI. The V and J ends lost 0 bases and 2 bases respectively, with 14 bases between them. The CDR3 DNA sequence: TGTGCCAGCAGTGAAGCCGCCCGAGAGTCTGGCAATCAGCCCCAGCATTTT. Its translation: CASSEAARESGNQPQHF.